This section outlines one TCR beta chain sequence together with its context. The antigen remains unidentified. This specimen comes from a study of blood T cells in healthy people across ages. Findings of the study overall: It was held that diversity estimates obtained from one million T cells represented underestimates.

The study isolated at least 7 million PBMCs from each sample. V trimming: 0 bases; J trimming: 0 bases; junction bases outside the gene matches: 8. The CDR3 loop spans 18 amino acids. Germline V lookup: CDR1 SGDLS, CDR2 YYNGEE. Combining a sample-barcoded 5' primer with a J-beta primer mix, a second PCR ran for about 7 to 12 cycles. MiXCR, applied by TCRdb to the 5' RACE reads, yields one record per CDR3 protein. Counted here are some 1.5 million distinct CDR3 sequences, roughly 30% occurring once; the ten biggest clones make up 7.7%. The chain carries TRBV9 and TRBJ2-3; 9 positions match TRBD1. The source material was blood. This clonotype originated in a woman in her twenties or thirties in good health. CDR3: CASSVGFDRGWSTDTQYF. The CDR3, as DNA: TGTGCCAGCAGCGTAGGATTCGACAGGGGGTGGAGCACAGATACGCAGTATTTT.